The clone carrying this T cell receptor (beta chain) was found a few times. The germline gene is not matched at one end of the junction; a read error may be the cause. Patients from Seattle were sampled longitudinally, starting during active infection. This entry is derived from a study of blood T cell repertoires in COVID-19. Looking at the study overall: The analysed material was cDNA or gDNA that came from T cells, B-cell-depleted T cells, or PBMCs.

Original processing notes: How many nucleated cells were present was estimated from reference gene primer amplification. Clones were sequenced by immunoSEQ multiplex PCR, and TCRdb holds only the in-frame ones, with some missing. The D gene and trimming were derived from the DNA, and the V and J assignments and clone size from that table. The table shows about 68,000 clones, with 80% to 95% occurring only once. From germline, CDR1 is MNHEY and CDR2 SMNVEV (reference sequence). The CDR3 sequence is 13 residues long. This sequence originates from a man aged 50-59 years with COVID-19, enrolled during active disease. The V gene is TRBV27, the J gene TRBJ1-2; tentatively, D is TRBD1 (5 bases). Sequenced sample: peripheral blood. The CDR3 coding sequence is TGTGCCAGCAGTTTAAGTTGGGGGGTTGGGCTTTACTTC. Its protein is CASSLSWGVGLYF.